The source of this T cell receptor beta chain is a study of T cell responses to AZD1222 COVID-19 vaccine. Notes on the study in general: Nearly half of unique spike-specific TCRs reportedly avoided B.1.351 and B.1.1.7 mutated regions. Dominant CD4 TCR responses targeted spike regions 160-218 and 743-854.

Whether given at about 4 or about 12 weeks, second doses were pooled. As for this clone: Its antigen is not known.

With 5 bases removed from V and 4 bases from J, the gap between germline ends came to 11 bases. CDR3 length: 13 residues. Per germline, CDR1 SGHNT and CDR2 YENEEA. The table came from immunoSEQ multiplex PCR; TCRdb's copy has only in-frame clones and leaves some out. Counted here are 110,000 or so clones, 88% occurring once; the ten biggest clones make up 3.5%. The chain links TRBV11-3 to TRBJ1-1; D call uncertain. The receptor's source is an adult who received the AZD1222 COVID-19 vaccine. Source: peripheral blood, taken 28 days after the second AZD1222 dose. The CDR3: CASSPTDSTEAFF. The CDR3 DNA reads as TGTGCCAGCAGCCCTACAGATAGCACTGAAGCTTTCTTT.